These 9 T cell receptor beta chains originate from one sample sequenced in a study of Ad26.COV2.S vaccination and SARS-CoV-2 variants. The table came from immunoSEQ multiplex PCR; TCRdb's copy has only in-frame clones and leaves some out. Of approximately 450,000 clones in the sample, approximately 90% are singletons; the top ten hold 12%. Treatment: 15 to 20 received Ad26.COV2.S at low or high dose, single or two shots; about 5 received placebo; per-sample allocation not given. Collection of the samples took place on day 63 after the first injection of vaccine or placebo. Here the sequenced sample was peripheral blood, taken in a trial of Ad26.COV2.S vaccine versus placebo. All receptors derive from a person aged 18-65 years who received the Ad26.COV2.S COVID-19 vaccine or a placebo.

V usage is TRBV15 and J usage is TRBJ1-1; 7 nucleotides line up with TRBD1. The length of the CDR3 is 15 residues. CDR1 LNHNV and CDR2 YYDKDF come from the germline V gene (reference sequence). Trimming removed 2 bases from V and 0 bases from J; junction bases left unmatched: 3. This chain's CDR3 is CATSRWDRVNTEAFF. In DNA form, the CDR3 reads TGTGCCACCAGCAGATGGGACAGAGTGAACACTGAAGCTTTCTTT.

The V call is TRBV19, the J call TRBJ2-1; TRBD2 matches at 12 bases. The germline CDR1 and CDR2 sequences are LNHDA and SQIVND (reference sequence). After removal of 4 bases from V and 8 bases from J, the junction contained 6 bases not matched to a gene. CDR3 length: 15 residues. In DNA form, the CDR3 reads TGTGCCAGTAGTAAGCTAGCGGGAGGGCCCTATGAGCAGTTCTTC. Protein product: CASSKLAGGPYEQFF.

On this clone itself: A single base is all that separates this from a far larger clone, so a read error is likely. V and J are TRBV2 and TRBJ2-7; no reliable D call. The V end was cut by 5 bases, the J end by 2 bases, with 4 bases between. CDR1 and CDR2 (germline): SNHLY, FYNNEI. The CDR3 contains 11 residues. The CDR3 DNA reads TGTGCCAGCAGTTACACCTACGAGCAGTACTTC. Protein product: CASSYTYEQYF.

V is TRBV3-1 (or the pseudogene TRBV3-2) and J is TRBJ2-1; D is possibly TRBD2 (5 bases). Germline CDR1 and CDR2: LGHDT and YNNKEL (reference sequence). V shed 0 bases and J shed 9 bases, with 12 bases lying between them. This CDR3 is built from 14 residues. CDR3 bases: TGTGCCAGCAGCCAAGATTGGGCTAGCCTTGAGCAGTTCTTC. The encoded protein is CASSQDWASLEQFF.

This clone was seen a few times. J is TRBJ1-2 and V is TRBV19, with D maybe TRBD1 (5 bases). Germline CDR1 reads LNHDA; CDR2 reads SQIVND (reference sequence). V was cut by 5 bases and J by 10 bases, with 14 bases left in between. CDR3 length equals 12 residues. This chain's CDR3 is CASSPGTFSYTF. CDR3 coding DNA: TGTGCCAGTAGTCCCGGGACCTTCTCCTACACCTTC.

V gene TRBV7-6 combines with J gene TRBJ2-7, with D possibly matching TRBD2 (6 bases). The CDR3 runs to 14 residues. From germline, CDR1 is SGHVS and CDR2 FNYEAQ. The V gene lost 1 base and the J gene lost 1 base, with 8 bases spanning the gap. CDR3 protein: CASSLGGTSYEQYF. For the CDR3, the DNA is TGTGCCAGCAGCTTAGGGGGGACTTCCTACGAGCAGTACTTC.

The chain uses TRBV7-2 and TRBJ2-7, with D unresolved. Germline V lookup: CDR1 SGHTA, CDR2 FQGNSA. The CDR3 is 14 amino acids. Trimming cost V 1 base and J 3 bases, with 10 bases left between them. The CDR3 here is CASSLVAERYEQYF. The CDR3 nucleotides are TGTGCCAGCAGCTTAGTCGCGGAACGCTACGAGCAGTACTTC.

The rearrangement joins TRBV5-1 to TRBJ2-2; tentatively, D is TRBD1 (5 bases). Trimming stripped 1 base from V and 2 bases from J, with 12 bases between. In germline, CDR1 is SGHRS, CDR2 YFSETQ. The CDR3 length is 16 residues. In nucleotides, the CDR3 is TGCGCCAGCAGCTTGTTGCCAGGGCTCAACACCGGGGAGCTGTTTTTT. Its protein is CASSLLPGLNTGELFF.

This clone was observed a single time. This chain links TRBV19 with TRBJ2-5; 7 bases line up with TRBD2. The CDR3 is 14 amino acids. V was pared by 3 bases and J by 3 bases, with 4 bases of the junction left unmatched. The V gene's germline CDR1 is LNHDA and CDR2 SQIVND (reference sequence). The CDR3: CASSMGLAEETQYF. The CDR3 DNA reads TGTGCCAGTAGTATGGGGCTAGCGGAAGAGACCCAGTACTTC.